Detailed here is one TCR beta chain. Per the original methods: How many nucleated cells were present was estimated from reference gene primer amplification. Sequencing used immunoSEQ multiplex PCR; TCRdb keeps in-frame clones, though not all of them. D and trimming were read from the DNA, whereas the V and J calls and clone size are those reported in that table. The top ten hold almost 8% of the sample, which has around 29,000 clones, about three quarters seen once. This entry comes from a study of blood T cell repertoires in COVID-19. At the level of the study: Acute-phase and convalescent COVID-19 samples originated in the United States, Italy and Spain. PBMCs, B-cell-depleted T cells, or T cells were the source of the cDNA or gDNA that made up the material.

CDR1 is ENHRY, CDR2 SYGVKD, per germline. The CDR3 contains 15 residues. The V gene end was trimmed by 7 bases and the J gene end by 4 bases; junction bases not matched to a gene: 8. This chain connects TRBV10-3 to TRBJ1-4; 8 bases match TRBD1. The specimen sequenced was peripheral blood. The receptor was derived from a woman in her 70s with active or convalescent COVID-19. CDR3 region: CAIKAGQGLNEKLFF. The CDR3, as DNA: TGTGCCATCAAAGCAGGACAGGGCCTTAATGAAAAACTGTTTTTT.